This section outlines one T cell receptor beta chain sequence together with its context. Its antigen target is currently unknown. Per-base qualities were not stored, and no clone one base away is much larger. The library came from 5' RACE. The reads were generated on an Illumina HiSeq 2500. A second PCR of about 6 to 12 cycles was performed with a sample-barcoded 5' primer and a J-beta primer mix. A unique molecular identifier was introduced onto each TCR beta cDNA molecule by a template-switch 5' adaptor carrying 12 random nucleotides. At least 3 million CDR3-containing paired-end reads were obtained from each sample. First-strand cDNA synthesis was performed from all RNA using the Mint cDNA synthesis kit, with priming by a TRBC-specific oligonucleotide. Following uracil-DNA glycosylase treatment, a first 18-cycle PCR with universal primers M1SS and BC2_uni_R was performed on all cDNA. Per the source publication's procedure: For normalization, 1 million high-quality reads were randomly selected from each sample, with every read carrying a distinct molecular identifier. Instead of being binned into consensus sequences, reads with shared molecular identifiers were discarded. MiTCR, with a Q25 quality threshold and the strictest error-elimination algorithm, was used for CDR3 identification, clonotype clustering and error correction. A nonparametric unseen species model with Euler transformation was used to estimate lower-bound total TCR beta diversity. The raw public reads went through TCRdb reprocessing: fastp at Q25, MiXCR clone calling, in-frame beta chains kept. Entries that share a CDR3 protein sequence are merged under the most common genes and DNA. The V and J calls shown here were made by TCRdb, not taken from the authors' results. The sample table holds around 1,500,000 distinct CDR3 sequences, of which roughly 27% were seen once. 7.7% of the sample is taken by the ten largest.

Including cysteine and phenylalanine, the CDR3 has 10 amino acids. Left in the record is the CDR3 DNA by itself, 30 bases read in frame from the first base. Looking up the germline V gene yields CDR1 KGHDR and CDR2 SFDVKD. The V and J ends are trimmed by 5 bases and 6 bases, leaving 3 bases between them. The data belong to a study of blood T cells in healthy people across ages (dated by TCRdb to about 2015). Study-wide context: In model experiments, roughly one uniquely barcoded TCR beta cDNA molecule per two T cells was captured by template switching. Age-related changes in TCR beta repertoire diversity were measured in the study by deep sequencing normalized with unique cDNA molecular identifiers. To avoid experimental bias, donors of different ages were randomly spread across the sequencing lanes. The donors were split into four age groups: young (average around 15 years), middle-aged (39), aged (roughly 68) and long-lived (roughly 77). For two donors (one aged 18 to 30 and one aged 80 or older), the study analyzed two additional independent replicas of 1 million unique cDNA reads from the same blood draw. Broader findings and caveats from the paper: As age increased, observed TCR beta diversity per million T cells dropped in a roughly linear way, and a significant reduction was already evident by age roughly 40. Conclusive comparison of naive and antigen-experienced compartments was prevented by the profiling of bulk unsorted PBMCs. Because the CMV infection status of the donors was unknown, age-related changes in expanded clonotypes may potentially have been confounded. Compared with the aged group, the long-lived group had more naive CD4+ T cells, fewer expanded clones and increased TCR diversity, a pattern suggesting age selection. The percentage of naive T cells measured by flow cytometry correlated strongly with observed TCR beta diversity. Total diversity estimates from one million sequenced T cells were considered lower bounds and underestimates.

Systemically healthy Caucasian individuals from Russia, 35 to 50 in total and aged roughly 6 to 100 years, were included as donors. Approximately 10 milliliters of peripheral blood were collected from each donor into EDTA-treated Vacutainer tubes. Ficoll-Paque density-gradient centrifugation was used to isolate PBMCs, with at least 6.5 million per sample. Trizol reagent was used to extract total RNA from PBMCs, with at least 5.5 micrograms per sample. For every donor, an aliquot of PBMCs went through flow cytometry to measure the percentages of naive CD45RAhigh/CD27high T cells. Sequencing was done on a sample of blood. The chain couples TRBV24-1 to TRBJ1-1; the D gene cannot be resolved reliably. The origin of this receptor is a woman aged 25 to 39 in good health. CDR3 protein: CATSVPEAFF. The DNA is TGTGCCACCAGTGTCCCTGAAGCTTTCTTT.